Below are 21 T cell receptor beta chains sequenced from a single sample in a study of metastatic and nonmetastatic thyroid tumors (dated by TCRdb to the early 2020s). None of the patients had been given any treatment before thyroid surgery. The library was made by PCR. The sequencer listed for this sample is Illumina HiSeq 4000. In TCRdb, the public reads were trimmed at Q25 with fastp and aligned with MiXCR, with productive beta chains retained. The sample has 43,000 or so clones on record, about 4% of them singletons. Of the sample, roughly 9.8% falls within the top ten clones. The material sequenced was blood. All receptors derive from a female donor with papillary thyroid cancer or a benign thyroid nodule (not recorded which). Some clones in this sample may be carry-over from other donors' samples.

The chain has TRBV2 and TRBJ1-5, with D possibly being TRBD1 (5 bases). Germline V CDR1 and CDR2: SNHLY, FYNNEI. This CDR3 has 13 residues. Trimming left V 9 bases short and J 2 bases short, with 11 bases between. CDR3 region: CASWGVGNQPQHF. CDR3 in DNA: TGTGCCAGTTGGGGGGTTGGCAATCAGCCCCAGCATTTT.

The chain carries TRBV24-1 and TRBJ2-3; 11 bases are shared with TRBD2. CDR3 length: 16 residues. Germline CDR1 and CDR2: KGHDR and SFDVKD. V shed 2 bases and J 5 bases; nucleotides not matched to a gene: 5. CDR3 sequence: CATSDCRLAGIDTQYF. CDR3 DNA sequence: TGTGCCACCAGTGATTGTCGACTAGCGGGGATAGATACGCAGTATTTT.

This clone occurred many times. The V call is TRBV2, the J call TRBJ2-1, with 10 bases aligning to TRBD2. The CDR3 contains 14 residues. CDR1 and CDR2 from the germline V gene are SNHLY and FYNNEI. The junction had 1 base not matched to a gene; V was cut back by 4 bases and J by 4 bases. The DNA of the CDR3 is TGTGCCAGCAGTGGGACTAGCGGATACAATGAGCAGTTCTTC. Its protein product is CASSGTSGYNEQFF.

The chain employs TRBV7-8 and TRBJ2-7; D possibly matches TRBD1 or TRBD2 (5 bases each). This CDR3 has 13 residues. Trimming pared 2 bases from V and 3 bases from J, leaving 8 bases between. Germline CDR1 and CDR2: SGHVS and FQNEAQ. The CDR3 DNA reads TGTGCCAGCAGCTTATTTGGGGGCTACGAGCAGTACTTC. As protein: CASSLFGGYEQYF.

The rearrangement links TRBV6-1 to TRBJ2-1, with 16 bases matching TRBD2. CDR3 length equals 17 residues. The V segment lost 5 bases and the J segment 7 bases; nucleotides outside the gene matches: 8. Germline CDR1 and CDR2: MNHNS and SASEGT. The CDR3 here is CASSLGTSGRARNEQFF. CDR3 nucleotide sequence: TGTGCCAGCAGTCTGGGGACTAGCGGGAGGGCCCGGAATGAGCAGTTCTTC.

This clone was detected ten times or more. The genes are TRBV11-2 and TRBJ2-3; 8 bases align to TRBD2. With V trimmed by 4 bases and J by 7 bases, 10 bases remained unmatched. The CDR3 extends over 15 amino acids. Germline V gene lookup returns CDR1 SGHAT and CDR2 FQNNGV. The CDR3 loop is CASSSDSGMGYTQYF. For the CDR3, the DNA is TGTGCCAGCAGCTCCGATAGCGGGATGGGGTATACGCAGTATTTT.

This clone showed up many times. This chain connects TRBV5-4 to TRBJ1-2; the match to TRBD1 covers 10 bases. The V gene end was trimmed by 0 bases and the J gene end by 5 bases; junction bases not matched to a gene: 4. The CDR3 consists of 15 residues. Germline loops: CDR1 SGHNT, CDR2 YYREEE (reference sequence). The CDR3 spells CASSLDPGQGYGYTF. CDR3 bases: TGTGCCAGCAGCTTGGACCCGGGACAGGGGTATGGCTACACCTTC.

CDR3 in amino acids: CASHWTGGYGYTF. The CDR3 DNA reads as TGTGCCAGCCACTGGACAGGGGGCTATGGCTACACCTTC. The V call is TRBV28, the J call TRBJ1-2, with 10 bases that match TRBD1. Germline V CDR1 and CDR2: MDHEN, SYDVKM. The CDR3 length is 13 residues. V dropped 8 bases and J dropped 4; count of bases not matched to a gene: 4.

In its sample, this clone was seen a few times. The J gene is TRBJ1-5, the V gene TRBV11-1, with D perhaps TRBD1 (5 bases). Germline values: CDR1 SGHAT, CDR2 FQDESV (reference sequence). The CDR3 totals 13 residues. Trimming removed 3 bases from V and 5 bases from J, with 8 bases in between. Here the CDR3 DNA reads TGTGCCAGCAGCTTCAGAGGGGATCAGCCCCAGCATTTT. Translated, it gives CASSFRGDQPQHF. Complete variable domain (other parts from reference TRBV11-1 and TRBJ1-5): EAEVAQSPRYKITEKSQAVAFWCDPISGHATLYWYRQILGQGPELLVQFQDESVVDDSQLPKDRFSAERLKGVDSTLKIQPAELGDSAMYLCASSFRGDQPQHFGDGTRLSIL.

This clone has a count of ten or more. A single base separates this from a much larger clone, so it may be a read error. CDR3 nucleotide sequence: TGTGCCAGCAGTGTGATGTCCTACGGGCAGTACTTC. Encoded protein: CASSVMSYGQYF. The chain employs TRBV2 and TRBJ2-7; D call uncertain. The length of the CDR3 is 12 residues. Germline CDR1 SNHLY, CDR2 FYNNEI.

This clone has a count of ten or more. This CDR3 is also generated by other DNA sequences in the sample. This chain uses TRBV28 with TRBJ1-4; possibly TRBD1 for D (6 bases). The length of the CDR3 is 15 residues. CDR1 and CDR2 from the germline V gene are MDHEN and SYDVKM. Trimming took off 5 bases at V and 2 bases at J, with 12 bases between the two ends. The CDR3 here is CASSPWRGTNEKLFF. The CDR3 nucleotides read TGTGCCAGCAGTCCCTGGAGGGGGACTAATGAAAAACTGTTTTTT. Full variable domain (rest looked up from reference TRBV28 and TRBJ1-4): DVKVTQSSRYLVKRTGEKVFLECVQDMDHENMFWYRQDPGLGLRLIYFSYDVKMKEKGDIPEGYSVSREKKERFSLILESASTNQTSMYLCASSPWRGTNEKLFFGSGTQLSVL.

The chain joins TRBV19 to TRBJ1-2; possibly TRBD1 for D (5 bases). Looked up from germline, CDR1 is LNHDA and CDR2 is SQIVND (reference sequence). The CDR3 runs 14 residues. The V end lost 3 bases, the J end lost 2 bases, and 10 bases lay between the germline ends. CDR3 sequence reads: CASSMGGSNYGYTF. DNA for the CDR3: TGTGCCAGTAGTATGGGGGGATCGAACTATGGCTACACCTTC.

This clone came up many times. The J gene is TRBJ2-1, the V gene TRBV10-2; the D is unclear. Germline CDR1 is WSHSY and CDR2 is SAAADI. Trimming took off 2 bases at V and 4 bases at J, with 9 bases between the two ends. This CDR3 contains 14 residues. In DNA, the CDR3 is TGCGCCAGCAGTGAGAGCACTATTTACAATGAGCAGTTCTTC. This gives the protein CASSESTIYNEQFF.

This clone was found many times. V usage is TRBV7-3 and J usage is TRBJ2-3; 10 nucleotides align to TRBD2. CDR1 SGHTA and CDR2 FQGTGA come from the germline V gene. This CDR3 region has 15 residues. V trimming: 5 bases; J trimming: 7 bases; junction bases outside the gene matches: 9. DNA for the CDR3: TGTGCCAGCAGCCTAGATCTAGCGGGAGACAATACGCAGTATTTT. This codes for CASSLDLAGDNTQYF.

This clone was seen a handful of times. The chain recombines TRBV2 with TRBJ2-3; 11 nucleotides line up with TRBD2. Germline values: CDR1 SNHLY, CDR2 FYNNEI. There are 13 residues in the CDR3. J was trimmed by 11 bases and V by 8 bases; bases with no gene match: 9. The CDR3: CASRGGLADGQYF. The CDR3 region has the DNA TGTGCCAGCCGCGGGGGACTAGCGGATGGGCAGTATTTT.

Details on this clone: Other nucleotide sequences from this sample produce the same CDR3. The V and J genes are TRBV6-1 and TRBJ2-7; 7 bases line up with TRBD1. The CDR3 contains 13 residues. CDR1 and CDR2 (germline): MNHNS, SASEGT. Losses at the gene ends were 6 bases for V and 5 bases for J; bases not matched to a gene: 7. CDR3 sequence: CASRVTGVNEQYV. The CDR3 nucleotides are TGTGCCAGCAGGGTTACAGGGGTCAACGAGCAGTACGTC.

This clone was detected ten times or more. The gene calls are TRBV2 and TRBJ1-2; D not certain. V was pared by 0 bases and J by 8 bases, with 7 bases between. CDR1 is SNHLY and CDR2 is FYNNEI in the germline V gene. This CDR3 region has 12 residues. As DNA, the CDR3 is TGTGCCAGCAGTGAAGCAAGAGTGGGCTACACCTTC. Protein: CASSEARVGYTF.

This clone was recorded many times. V and J are TRBV5-1 and TRBJ2-7; D is ambiguous. V lost 0 bases, J lost 4 bases, and 11 bases lay in between. The CDR3 runs 14 residues. Germline CDR1 is SGHRS and CDR2 is YFSETQ. CDR3 protein: CASSLEGWSYEQYF. Here the CDR3 DNA reads TGCGCCAGCAGCTTGGAAGGTTGGAGTTACGAGCAGTACTTC.

This clone was detected a few times. The conserved phenylalanine or tryptophan normally closing the CDR3 is absent here, so this likely arose from a read error. This chain uses TRBV15 with TRBJ1-5; possible D gene TRBD1, 6 bases. V gave up 6 bases and J gave up 6 bases, with 18 bases separating them. In germline, CDR1 is LNHNV, CDR2 YYDKDF (reference sequence). CDR3 length: 15 amino acids. The CDR3 bases are TGTGCCACCAGAGTGAGACCTGGGGGGGCTCAGCCCCAGCATCTT. It is translated as CATRVRPGGAQPQHL.

This clone was seen at least ten times. This chain joins TRBV6-1 and TRBJ1-1, with 8 bases lining up with TRBD1. Germline CDR1 reads MNHNS; CDR2 reads SASEGT. The ends lost 10 bases at V and 1 base at J; junction bases unmatched: 2. The CDR3 contains 12 residues. CDR3 DNA: TGTGCCACCGGGACAGGGAACACTGAAGCTTTCTTT. Its translation: CATGTGNTEAFF.

The table lists this clone with many counts. The chain combines TRBV12-3 or TRBV12-4 with TRBJ2-4; 11 bases fit TRBD2. The length of the CDR3 is 15 residues. V was pared by 7 bases and J by 14 bases, with 16 bases of the junction left unmatched. CDR3 sequence: CASTYTGLAGGGEYF. The CDR3 nucleotides are TGTGCCAGCACCTACACGGGTCTAGCGGGAGGAGGAGAGTACTTC.